This T cell receptor (beta chain) is from a study of blood T cell repertoires in COVID-19. The wider study: COVID-19 samples from acute and convalescent phases originated in the United States, Italy and Spain. Sources were T cells, B-cell-depleted T cells, or PBMCs; the material itself was cDNA or gDNA.

The table came from immunoSEQ multiplex PCR; TCRdb's copy has only in-frame clones and leaves some out. The data contain 540,000 or so clones, approximately 88% of them singletons. The CDR3 loop spans 14 amino acids. The germline V gene encodes CDR1 WSHSY and CDR2 SAAADI. Deletions cut 4 bases from V and 1 base from J, with 5 bases between. V is TRBV10-2 and J is TRBJ2-6, with D unresolved. The sequenced material came from peripheral blood. This sequence was found in a woman aged 50 to 65 with COVID-19, enrolled during active disease. CDR3 region: CASSVSSGANVLTF. The DNA of the CDR3 is TGCGCCAGCAGTGTGAGTTCTGGGGCCAACGTCCTGACTTTC.